This T cell receptor (beta chain) was recovered during a study of cytomegalovirus exposure and HLA in healthy donors. Regarding the study as a whole: Differences between HLA loci emerged in a later analysis of TCR association rates, with DRB1 most and HLA-C fewest. A later analysis found common viral pathogens apparently linked to several of the most significant clusters. CMV serostatus stood as the only immune exposure information on hand. Specific recognition of CMV antigens was confirmed in vitro for a few chains (all CMV-associated).

The PCR employed 60 Vbeta primers together with 13 Jbeta primers. This table comes from immunoSEQ multiplex PCR, and its TCRdb copy is limited to in-frame clones, with some not included. The sample includes approximately 130,000 clones, approximately 87% of them seen just once. V was cut by 4 bases and J by 2 bases, with 6 bases left in between. Germline lookup yields CDR1 SEHNR and CDR2 FQNEAQ (reference sequence). CDR3 length: 12 residues. As to this clone: Its antigen is as yet unknown.

The rearrangement links TRBV7-9 to TRBJ2-7, with D unresolved. Specimen: PBMCs. This TCR was sampled from a woman aged 25 to 39 in good health and CMV-seronegative. The CDR3 coding sequence is TGTGCCAGCAGCTCTGGAGCCTACGAGCAGTACTTC. Protein product: CASSSGAYEQYF.